The 11 T cell receptor beta chains below come from one sample, sequenced in a study of blood T cells in healthy people across ages (dated by TCRdb to 2013 to 2016). Libraries were built with 5' RACE. These reads were obtained on an Illumina HiSeq 2500. A second PCR of roughly 7 to 11 cycles was performed with a sample-barcoded 5' primer and a J-beta primer mix. TCRdb redid the processing of the public reads, applying fastp at Q25 and MiXCR, and retained in-frame beta chains. CDR3 protein sequences are deduplicated, and each keeps its most common genes and DNA. The sample records hundreds of thousands of distinct CDR3 sequences, around 21% of which are singletons. The ten largest clones capture roughly 3.6% of the sample. The sample comprised blood. The receptors derive from a man between 70 and 80 years old in good health.

This clonotype has just one count. V is TRBV3-1 and J is TRBJ2-3; D is possibly TRBD2 (5 bases). The CDR3 extends over 17 amino acids. Germline V gene sequence: CDR1 LGHDT, CDR2 YNNKEL (reference sequence). Trimming removed 0 bases from V and 0 bases from J, with 13 bases in between. CDR3 in DNA: TGTGCCAGCAGCCAAGAGGTAATAGCGCATAGCACAGATACGCAGTATTTT. It yields the protein CASSQEVIAHSTDTQYF.

This clonotype was observed a handful of times. The genes are TRBV19 and TRBJ2-1; 8 bases agree with TRBD2. The CDR3 consists of 15 residues. Germline V lookup: CDR1 LNHDA, CDR2 SQIVND (reference sequence). The V and J ends lost 4 bases and 4 bases, in that order; junction bases with no gene match: 6. The CDR3 nucleotides read TGTGCCAGTAGTAGTCAAGGACTAGCTTACAATGAGCAGTTCTTC. Protein sequence: CASSSQGLAYNEQFF. The variable domain in full, with the rest retrieved from reference TRBV19 and TRBJ2-1, is DGGITQSPKYLFRKEGQNVTLSCEQNLNHDAMYWYRQDPGQGLRLIYYSQIVNDFQKGDIAEGYSVSREKKESFPLTVTSAQKNPTAFYLCASSSQGLAYNEQFFGPGTRLTVL.

Points on this clonotype: A junction end diverges from the germline sequence, so it may reflect a read error. As DNA, the CDR3 is TGTGCCAGCAGGAGACTAGCGGGAGGTTCCGTCTTC. Translated, it gives CASRRLAGGSVF. The chain joins TRBV12-3 or TRBV12-4 to TRBJ2-5, with 13 bases that match TRBD2. The CDR3 has 12 residues.

This clonotype has only a few counts. The genes are TRBV29-1 and TRBJ2-7, with D possibly being TRBD2 (6 bases). The CDR3 sequence is 12 residues long. Germline lookup yields CDR1 SQVTM and CDR2 ANQGSEA. Trimming removed 2 bases from V and 5 bases from J, with 10 bases in between. This CDR3 reads CSVESTGDEQYF. The CDR3 nucleotides are TGCAGCGTTGAATCTACGGGGGACGAGCAGTACTTC.

The chain is built from TRBV5-1 and TRBJ2-5, with D uncertain. The CDR3 totals 15 residues. V dropped 0 bases and J dropped 2 bases, with 11 bases sitting between them. Per germline, CDR1 SGHRS and CDR2 YFSETQ. The CDR3 loop reads CASSLVGSLQETQYF. As DNA, the CDR3 is TGCGCCAGCAGCTTGGTGGGGTCGCTTCAAGAGACCCAGTACTTC.

This clonotype was seen many times. V gene TRBV29-1 combines with J gene TRBJ2-1, with a weak D call TRBD1 (6 bases). Trimming pared 4 bases from V and 7 bases from J, leaving 17 bases between. Germline V CDR1 and CDR2: SQVTM, ANQGSEA. The CDR3 length is 14 residues. The CDR3 DNA reads TGCAGCGTTGGGAGGACAGACTTATCTAATGAGCAGTTCTTC. This codes for CSVGRTDLSNEQFF.

This clonotype was seen a few times. The chain uses TRBV12-5 and TRBJ2-6; no clear D gene. Germline values: CDR1 LGHNT, CDR2 FRNRAP. The length of the CDR3 is 15 residues. Between the trimmed V and J ends, which lost 3 bases and 1 base, there was a span of 7 bases. In DNA form, the CDR3 reads TGTGCTAGTGGTTTCTTTGAATCTGGGGCCAACGTCCTGACTTTC. Amino acids: CASGFFESGANVLTF.

The chain recombines TRBV4-2 with TRBJ2-5, with D hard to call. Trimming removed 7 bases at V and 7 bases at J, with 13 bases between. The germline gives CDR1 LGHNA, CDR2 YNFKEQ. This CDR3 spans 12 amino acids. Written as DNA, the CDR3 is TGTGCCAGCACAGCCTCGAAGGGGACCCAGTACTTC. As protein: CASTASKGTQYF.

The chain links TRBV19 to TRBJ1-1, with D maybe TRBD1 (5 bases). Germline CDR1 and CDR2: LNHDA and SQIVND (reference sequence). The CDR3 runs to 14 residues. V lost 6 bases and J 0 bases, leaving 11 bases between the germline ends. CDR3 nucleotides: TGTGCCAGTAGGGGGGAGTCCTTGAACACTGAAGCTTTCTTT. It yields the protein CASRGESLNTEAFF.

The rearrangement links TRBV13 to TRBJ2-1; 9 nucleotides match TRBD2. The germline gives CDR1 PRHDT, CDR2 FYEKMQ (reference sequence). CDR3 length: 15 residues. The V and J ends lost 4 bases and 6 bases, in that order; junction bases with no gene match: 7. The CDR3 DNA follows: TGTGCCAGCAGCTCATCCGGGACTAGCCTCAATGAGCAGTTCTTC. This codes for CASSSSGTSLNEQFF.

Here the CDR3 DNA reads TGCAGTGCTAATAGGGCGACAGATACGCAGTATTTT. Translated, it gives CSANRATDTQYF. V and J are TRBV20-1 and TRBJ2-3; no clear D. The CDR3 has 12 amino acids. V was trimmed by 4 bases and J by 3 bases, leaving 8 bases between them. Germline loops: CDR1 DFQATT, CDR2 SNEGSKA (reference sequence).